Listed below are T cell receptor beta chains from one sample, sequenced in a study of long-term antiretroviral therapy in people with HIV. Profiling relied on immunoSEQ multiplex PCR, and the TCRdb table lists in-frame clones only, not all of them. The sample contains fewer than 40,000 clones, 75% to 90% of which appear only once. Sequencing used unsorted PBMCs, obtained 3.1 years after starting antiretroviral therapy. These TCRs come from a woman between 45 and 60 years old with HIV. CDR3s include the opening cysteine and the closing phenylalanine or tryptophan. D genes are given only for firm matches. Some rows have no size entry. The others give once, few or many, or a class for an expanded clone.

TRBV19	NA	NA	TRBJ1-1	CARPDRPSTRTEAFF	TGTGCCAGACCAGACAGGCCCTCGACAAGAACTGAAGCTTTCTTT
TRBV2	NA	TRBD2	TRBJ2-6	CASLGREGAGANVLTF	TGTGCCAGTCTAGGCAGGGAGGGTGCTGGGGCCAACGTCCTGACTTTC
TRBV7-2	NA	TRBD1	TRBJ1-2	CASSLDRGRDYGYTF	TGTGCCAGCAGCTTGGACAGGGGAAGGGACTATGGCTACACCTTC
TRBV5-1	NA	NA	TRBJ1-2	CASSLNPEGGYTF	TGCGCCAGCAGCTTAAATCCAGAGGGGGGCTACACCTTC
TRBV5-1	NA	NA	TRBJ2-3	CASSLVLALSTDTQYF	TGCGCCAGCAGCTTGGTCCTAGCCCTTAGCACAGATACGCAGTATTTT
TRBV10-2	NA	TRBD2	TRBJ2-5	CASSEEVGRGGRETQYF	TGCGCCAGCAGTGAGGAAGTGGGGCGGGGGGGTCGGGAGACCCAGTACTTC
TRBV4-1	NA	TRBD1	TRBJ1-2	CASSHRGDYGYTF	TGCGCCAGCAGCCACAGGGGGGACTATGGCTACACCTTC
TRBV10-1	NA	TRBD1	TRBJ1-2	CAGQDRRLYGYTF	TGCGCCGGACAGGACCGACGACTCTATGGCTACACCTTC
TRBV7-3	NA	TRBD2	TRBJ2-3	CASSLGLAGEVPDTQYF	TGTGCCAGCAGCCTGGGACTAGCGGGGGAGGTTCCAGATACGCAGTATTTT
TRBV4-2	NA	TRBD2	TRBJ2-5	CASSQGTAGGHQETQYF	TGTGCCAGCAGCCAGGGGACGGCGGGGGGACACCAAGAGACCCAGTACTTC
TRBV25-1	NA	NA	TRBJ2-5	CASSDRVGVGETQYF	TGTGCCAGCAGTGATCGAGTAGGGGTCGGAGAGACCCAGTACTTC
TRBV6-5	NA	TRBD1	TRBJ2-2	CASSFGTGRTGELFF	TGTGCCAGCAGTTTCGGGACAGGGAGGACCGGGGAGCTGTTTTTT
TRBV4-1	few	NA	TRBJ2-7	CASSQETTGSYEQYF	TGCGCCAGCAGCCAAGAGACGACTGGCTCTTACGAGCAGTACTTC
TRBV25-1	NA	TRBD1	TRBJ2-7	CASSEYDRGTYEQYF	TGTGCCAGCAGTGAATATGACAGGGGGACCTACGAGCAGTACTTC